Presented here are 19 T cell receptor beta chains from one specimen sequenced in a study of OX40 agonist ivuxolimab in advanced cancers. Measured with immunoSEQ multiplex PCR; TCRdb has only the in-frame clones, and not every one. The sample shows about 150,000 clones, roughly nine tenths of them seen only once. Sequenced here: CD4+ or CD8+ T cells sorted from blood, sampled in a trial of the OX40 agonist ivuxolimab. Receptor source: an adult with an advanced solid tumor such as melanoma, head and neck, liver or kidney cancer.

The chain employs TRBV28 and TRBJ2-4, with 11 bases lining up with TRBD1. The CDR3 extends over 15 amino acids. Germline assignment: CDR1 MDHEN and CDR2 SYDVKM. J lost 8 bases, V lost 1 base, and 4 bases had no gene match. CDR3 sequence: CASSLLRDRGDIQYF. Written as DNA, the CDR3 is TGTGCCAGCAGTTTATTAAGGGACAGGGGGGACATTCAGTACTTC. The whole variable domain, remainder taken from reference TRBV28 and TRBJ2-4, is DVKVTQSSRYLVKRTGEKVFLECVQDMDHENMFWYRQDPGLGLRLIYFSYDVKMKEKGDIPEGYSVSREKKERFSLILESASTNQTSMYLCASSLLRDRGDIQYFGAGTRLSVL.

The chain employs TRBV7-3 and TRBJ2-3; a possible D gene is TRBD2 (5 bases). Germline lookup yields CDR1 SGHTA and CDR2 FQGTGA. The V end lost 3 bases, the J end lost 1 base, and 8 bases lay between the germline ends. The CDR3 covers 14 residues. Here the CDR3 DNA reads TGTGCCAGCAGCTTGGGAGAGGGCACAGATACGCAGTATTTT. As protein: CASSLGEGTDTQYF.

In DNA, the CDR3 is TGTGCCAGAAGCTTCCCTGATAATTCACCCCTCCACTTT. The encoded protein is CARSFPDNSPLHF. The chain links TRBV5-3 to TRBJ1-6, with D hard to call. TRBV5-3 is annotated as an ORF whose role is uncertain. Trimming left V 2 bases short and J 5 bases short, with 5 bases between. The CDR3 has 13 amino acids.

This sequence joins TRBV5-4 and TRBJ2-5; no clear D gene. CDR1 is SGHNT and CDR2 is YYREEE in the germline V gene (reference sequence). Trimming took 0 bases from V and 3 from J, leaving 9 bases between them. The CDR3 length is 14 residues. CDR3 residues: CASSLASGEETQYF. The CDR3 DNA follows: TGTGCCAGCAGCTTGGCCTCTGGGGAAGAGACCCAGTACTTC.

The J gene is TRBJ1-3, the V gene TRBV30; D gene uncertain. Trimming pared 0 bases from V and 2 bases from J, leaving 11 bases between. The CDR3 is 15 residues long. Germline CDR1 and CDR2: GTSNPN and SVGIG (reference sequence). The CDR3 nucleotides read TGTGCCTGGAGTGTACATCCCGGACCTGGAAACACCATATATTTT. As protein: CAWSVHPGPGNTIYF.

The rearrangement uses TRBV6-6 and TRBJ2-7, with a weak D call TRBD2 (7 bases). This CDR3 has 14 amino acids. CDR1 is MNHNY, CDR2 SVGAGI, per germline (reference sequence). Between the trimmed V and J ends, which lost 6 bases and 4 bases, there was a span of 16 bases. The chain's CDR3 is CASSPGGMVYEQYF. The CDR3 nucleotides read TGTGCCAGCAGCCCGGGGGGCATGGTGTACGAGCAGTACTTC.

The genes are TRBV27 and TRBJ1-1; tentatively, D is TRBD1 (5 bases). Germline-derived CDR1 and CDR2 are MNHEY and SMNVEV (reference sequence). The CDR3 runs 15 residues. The V end was cut by 8 bases, the J end by 0 bases, with 16 bases between. CDR3: CASRLAGGVNTEAFF. CDR3 nucleotide sequence: TGTGCCAGCCGCCTTGCCGGGGGGGTGAACACTGAAGCTTTCTTT.

V and J are TRBV7-2 and TRBJ2-4, with D unclear. V lost 0 bases to trimming and J lost 7 bases, with 10 bases between them. The germline gives CDR1 SGHTA, CDR2 FQGNSA. The CDR3 runs 14 residues. The CDR3 here is CASSLAAVGNIQYF. DNA for the CDR3: TGTGCCAGCAGCTTAGCCGCCGTCGGGAACATTCAGTACTTC. The variable domain in full, completed from reference TRBV7-2 and TRBJ2-4, reads GAGVSQSPSNKVTEKGKDVELRCDPISGHTALYWYRQSLGQGLEFLIYFQGNSAPDKSGLPSDRFSAERTGGSVSTLTIQRTQQEDSAVYLCASSLAAVGNIQYFGAGTRLSVL.

The chain has TRBV28 and TRBJ2-7; TRBD2 agrees at 13 bases. V lost 6 bases and J lost 2; bases outside the gene matches: 4. Per germline, CDR1 MDHEN and CDR2 SYDVKM. The CDR3 spans 15 residues. CDR3 DNA: TGTGCCAGCAGCTCGGGACTAGCGGGACCCTACGAGCAGTACTTC. It encodes CASSSGLAGPYEQYF.

The chain couples TRBV19 to TRBJ2-1, with D unclear. This CDR3 comprises 16 residues. V was cut by 4 bases and J by 5 bases, with 18 bases left in between. The V gene's germline CDR1 is LNHDA and CDR2 SQIVND (reference sequence). The CDR3 here is CASSKRLSSFDNEQFF. In DNA form, the CDR3 reads TGTGCCAGTAGTAAGCGTTTGAGTAGCTTCGACAATGAGCAGTTCTTC.

V and J are TRBV18 and TRBJ2-7; 9 bases are a match to TRBD1. V was clipped by 6 bases and J by 1 base; unmatched bases: 7. CDR3 size: 15 residues. The germline CDR1 and CDR2 sequences are KGHSH and LQKENI. The chain's CDR3 is CASSLGQGSSYEQYF. CDR3 nucleotides: TGTGCCAGCTCTCTCGGACAGGGGTCGTCCTACGAGCAGTACTTC.

The V gene is TRBV9, the J gene TRBJ2-7; 8 nucleotides align to TRBD2. The CDR3 runs to 15 residues. The germline V gene encodes CDR1 SGDLS and CDR2 YYNGEE. V trimming: 1 base; J trimming: 3 bases; junction bases outside the gene matches: 6. CDR3 in amino acids: CASSVHPLAGYEQYF. The CDR3 coding sequence is TGTGCCAGCAGCGTACATCCCCTAGCGGGCTACGAGCAGTACTTC.

The chain is built from TRBV5-4 and TRBJ1-4; possible D gene TRBD1, 5 bases. This CDR3 is 15 amino acids long. In germline, CDR1 is SGHNT, CDR2 YYREEE (reference sequence). V dropped 2 bases and J dropped 3 bases, with 11 bases sitting between them. Written as DNA, the CDR3 is TGTGCCAGCAGCTTCGTCGGGGGAGCTAATGAAAAACTGTTTTTT. It specifies CASSFVGGANEKLFF.

This sequence joins TRBV13 and TRBJ2-1; TRBD2 might be the D (5 bases). The CDR3 runs 16 residues. The ends were cut back, 3 bases at V and 0 bases at J, with 12 bases in the middle. In germline, CDR1 is PRHDT, CDR2 FYEKMQ (reference sequence). The CDR3 nucleotides are TGTGCCAGCAGCTTCGGACTCTTAAGCTCCTACAATGAGCAGTTCTTC. This codes for CASSFGLLSSYNEQFF.

The rearrangement links TRBV5-1 to TRBJ2-5; D may match TRBD1 or TRBD2 (5 bases each). Germline CDR1 and CDR2: SGHRS and YFSETQ. CDR3 length: 13 residues. The V and J ends lost 5 bases and 1 base respectively, with 9 bases between them. Here the CDR3 reads CASRRGSQETQYF. The CDR3 coding sequence is TGCGCCAGCAGGAGGGGAAGCCAAGAGACCCAGTACTTC.

This clone was detected only a few times. The CDR3 nucleotides read TGTGCCTGGAGTGAACGTGGTGAAGCTTTCTTT. Protein product: CAWSERGEAFF. The V call is TRBV30, the J call TRBJ1-1; D unresolved. The germline V and J ends were trimmed by 1 base and 7 bases, with 7 bases remaining between them. This CDR3 region has 11 residues. Looked up from germline, CDR1 is GTSNPN and CDR2 is SVGIG (reference sequence).

The chain couples TRBV30 to TRBJ1-5; 7 bases agree with TRBD1. V was clipped by 2 bases and J by 6 bases; unmatched bases: 7. CDR1 GTSNPN and CDR2 SVGIG come from the germline V gene (reference sequence). The CDR3 extends over 14 amino acids. CDR3: CAWSITGAGQPQHF. The CDR3 DNA reads TGTGCCTGGAGTATCACAGGGGCTGGTCAGCCCCAGCATTTT.

The J gene is TRBJ1-5, the V gene TRBV27, with D possibly being TRBD1 (6 bases). Germline V gene lookup returns CDR1 MNHEY and CDR2 SMNVEV (reference sequence). With 2 bases removed from V and 10 bases from J, the gap between germline ends came to 18 bases. The CDR3 loop spans 15 amino acids. The DNA for the CDR3 is TGTGCCAGCAGTTTAGGGGGGCCAGGGTTTCGACCCCAGCATTTT. It specifies CASSLGGPGFRPQHF.

This chain links TRBV2 with TRBJ2-3; D is perhaps TRBD2 (5 bases). Trimming removed 0 bases at V and 3 bases at J, with 13 bases between. Germline V gives CDR1 SNHLY, CDR2 FYNNEI. CDR3 size: 16 residues. CDR3 DNA: TGTGCCAGCAGTGAAGCCTCCACCCGGGGTACAGATACGCAGTATTTT. Translated, it gives CASSEASTRGTDTQYF.